The 13 T cell receptor beta chains in this list originate from one sample, sequenced in a study of identical twins. TCRdb reprocessed the 5' RACE reads via MiXCR and lists one record per CDR3 protein. The table shows fewer than 250,000 distinct CDR3 sequences, with around a tenth occurring only once. Sample: memory (CD45RO+) T cells sorted from blood. These receptor sequences come from a woman younger than 30 in good health.

This clonotype was seen only a few times. The chain joins TRBV7-2 to TRBJ2-7, with 10 nucleotides matching TRBD1. This CDR3 is built from 15 residues. Germline assignment: CDR1 SGHTA and CDR2 FQGNSA. Trimming at V came to 5 bases and at J to 5 bases, leaving 9 bases not matched to a gene. The CDR3 is CASSIVGGQGNEQYF. DNA for the CDR3: TGTGCCAGCAGCATCGTCGGGGGACAGGGGAACGAGCAGTACTTC.

This clonotype was detected ten times or more. As DNA, the CDR3 is TGTGCCAGTACCAAACCTCGAGAGAACACTGAAGCTTTCTTT. Its translation: CASTKPRENTEAFF. The chain links TRBV19 to TRBJ1-1; no definite D call. V shed 7 bases and J shed 1 base, with 13 bases lying between them. CDR1 LNHDA and CDR2 SQIVND come from the germline V gene (reference sequence). The CDR3 has 14 residues.

In its sample, this clonotype was seen a few times. V usage is TRBV6-6 and J usage is TRBJ2-3, with D possibly being TRBD2 (5 bases). V dropped 6 bases and J dropped 4 bases, with 11 bases sitting between them. The CDR3 is 13 amino acids. Germline CDR1 MNHNY, CDR2 SVGAGI (reference sequence). The chain's CDR3 is CASSRLRADTQYF. CDR3 DNA: TGTGCCAGCAGCCGTCTGCGGGCAGATACGCAGTATTTT.

This chain links TRBV20-1 with TRBJ2-3; D perhaps matches TRBD2 (5 bases). This CDR3 has 13 residues. CDR1 and CDR2 (germline): DFQATT, SNEGSKA (reference sequence). CDR3 sequence: CGSVGNVADTQYF. In DNA form, the CDR3 reads TGCGGGTCTGTCGGGAATGTCGCAGATACGCAGTATTTT.

V usage is TRBV28 and J usage is TRBJ2-7; 8 bases match TRBD1. CDR3 length equals 15 residues. Germline values: CDR1 MDHEN, CDR2 SYDVKM. Losses at the gene ends were 0 bases for V and 1 base for J; bases not matched to a gene: 2. In DNA form, the CDR3 reads TGTGCCAGCAGTTTATGGGACAGGGAGTCCTACGAGCAGTACTTC. As protein: CASSLWDRESYEQYF. Supplemented by reference TRBV28 and TRBJ2-7, the full variable domain reads DVKVTQSSRYLVKRTGEKVFLECVQDMDHENMFWYRQDPGLGLRLIYFSYDVKMKEKGDIPEGYSVSREKKERFSLILESASTNQTSMYLCASSLWDRESYEQYFGPGTRLTVT.

This clonotype was detected many times. The chain is built from TRBV12-3 or TRBV12-4 and TRBJ1-2; tentative D call: TRBD1 (5 bases). Trimming took 6 bases from V and 4 from J, leaving 9 bases between them. The CDR3 is 12 amino acids. The CDR3 bases are TGTGCCAGCAGATCCGGGACCTATGGCTACACCTTC. This encodes CASRSGTYGYTF.

V is TRBV20-1 and J is TRBJ1-2; D gene unclear. The CDR3 length is 12 residues. With 6 bases removed from V and 3 bases from J, the gap between germline ends came to 11 bases. Germline lookup yields CDR1 DFQATT and CDR2 SNEGSKA (reference sequence). The CDR3 spells CSASPSDYGYTF. The CDR3 region has the DNA TGCAGTGCGAGCCCCAGTGACTATGGCTACACCTTC.

This clonotype was picked up many times. This chain's CDR3 is CASSLEGQSNEKLFF. CDR3 bases: TGCGCCAGCAGCTTAGAGGGACAGTCTAATGAAAAACTGTTTTTT. V usage is TRBV5-1 and J usage is TRBJ1-4, with 7 bases aligning to TRBD1. J lost 3 bases, V lost 2 bases, and 4 bases had no gene match. This CDR3 has 15 residues. Germline CDR1 and CDR2: SGHRS and YFSETQ.

This clonotype was seen only a few times. This chain joins TRBV11-2 and TRBJ2-1; TRBD2 might be the D (6 bases). Trimming pared 6 bases from V and 6 bases from J, leaving 18 bases between. The CDR3 has 15 amino acids. CDR1 is SGHAT, CDR2 FQNNGV, per germline. CDR3 loop: CASSFETRRGNEQFF. The DNA for the CDR3 is TGTGCCAGCAGTTTCGAGACTAGGAGGGGCAATGAGCAGTTCTTC.

CDR3 coding DNA: TGTGCCAGCTGCGGAGAGGGGGGTGAGACCCAGTACTTC. This codes for CASCGEGGETQYF. The chain employs TRBV2 and TRBJ2-5; perhaps D is TRBD1 or TRBD2 (6 bases each). Germline CDR1 is SNHLY and CDR2 is FYNNEI. V lost 8 bases and J lost 5, with 15 bases in between. The CDR3 totals 13 residues.

V is TRBV6-1 and J is TRBJ2-5, with TRBD1 matching over 7 bases. The CDR3 is made up of 15 amino acids. Unmatched junction bases numbered 14, after V lost 6 bases and J lost 7 bases. Looked up from germline, CDR1 is MNHNS and CDR2 is SASEGT. CDR3 amino acids: CASSGGQDLDWTQYF. CDR3 coding DNA: TGTGCCAGCAGCGGCGGACAGGACCTAGATTGGACCCAGTACTTC.

The chain joins TRBV20-1 to TRBJ2-5; D may be TRBD2 (5 bases). Germline V lookup: CDR1 DFQATT, CDR2 SNEGSKA (reference sequence). The CDR3 is 13 amino acids. V was clipped by 6 bases and J by 5 bases, with 16 bases between them. This CDR3 reads CSAPGLRRETQYF. CDR3 bases: TGCAGTGCGCCTGGACTGCGCCGCGAGACCCAGTACTTC.

This sequence joins TRBV27 and TRBJ2-7; TRBD1 matches 7 bases. There are 17 residues in the CDR3. V lost 0 bases to trimming and J lost 0 bases; unmatched junction nucleotides: 8. From germline, CDR1 is MNHEY and CDR2 SMNVEV (reference sequence). Written as DNA, the CDR3 is TGTGCCAGCAGTTTATCGGTTGGGACAGCGAGCTCCTACGAGCAGTACTTC. This sequence encodes CASSLSVGTASSYEQYF.